These 5 T cell receptor beta chains were all obtained from the same sample, sequenced in a study of shared clonotypes between healthy human individuals. Naive CD8 cells lacked CD45RO and underwent positive selection for CCR7, leaving out terminally differentiated effector memory CD45RA+ cells. Profiled with immunoSEQ multiplex PCR; TCRdb holds only in-frame clones, not every one. The profile shows millions of clones, about 93% of them singletons. The specimen sequenced was naive CD8+ T cells from PBMCs. These receptors were obtained from a man aged 18 to 35 in good health. Some clones in this sample may be carry-over from other donors' samples.

This clone came up once. This chain connects TRBV5-1 to TRBJ2-5; D gene uncertain. The V end was cut by 2 bases, the J end by 5 bases, with 13 bases between. CDR3 length: 14 residues. In germline, CDR1 is SGHRS, CDR2 YFSETQ. The CDR3 here is CASSFPTIEETQYF. CDR3 coding DNA: TGCGCCAGCAGCTTCCCCACTATTGAGGAGACCCAGTACTTC. Full variable domain (rest looked up from reference TRBV5-1 and TRBJ2-5): KAGVTQTPRYLIKTRGQQVTLSCSPISGHRSVSWYQQTPGQGLQFLFEYFSETQRNKGNFPGRFSGRQFSNSRSEMNVSTLELGDSALYLCASSFPTIEETQYFGPGTRLLVL.

The CDR3 nucleotides read TGTGCCAGCAGCCCCCAGGAGGGACAGGTCATTCCCGAGCAGTACTTC. This codes for CASSPQEGQVIPEQYF. The chain joins TRBV7-9 to TRBJ2-7; the match to TRBD1 covers 8 bases. This CDR3 has 16 residues. Germline loops: CDR1 SEHNR, CDR2 FQNEAQ (reference sequence). V dropped 5 bases and J dropped 6; count of bases not matched to a gene: 15. Complete variable domain (other parts from reference TRBV7-9 and TRBJ2-7): DTGVSQNPRHKITKRGQNVTFRCDPISEHNRLYWYRQTLGQGPEFLTYFQNEAQLEKSRLLSDRFSAERPKGSFSTLEIQRTEQGDSAMYLCASSPQEGQVIPEQYFGPGTRLTVT.

The chain carries TRBV27 and TRBJ1-1; D is unclear. The CDR3 has 15 amino acids. The germline V and J ends were trimmed by 2 bases and 4 bases, with 14 bases remaining between them. Germline V CDR1 and CDR2: MNHEY, SMNVEV (reference sequence). The CDR3 DNA is TGTGCCAGCAGTTTAAGCGGCACAATGAGCACTGAAGCTTTCTTT. Its protein is CASSLSGTMSTEAFF.

The chain employs TRBV13 and TRBJ2-7, with 9 bases identical to TRBD1. The V gene's germline CDR1 is PRHDT and CDR2 FYEKMQ (reference sequence). There are 11 residues in the CDR3. In DNA form, the CDR3 reads TGTGCCAGCAGCTCGGGACAGGGACATGGTGTC. Translated, it gives CASSSGQGHGV.

V usage is TRBV28 and J usage is TRBJ2-7; D is possibly TRBD2 (5 bases). V was pared by 3 bases and J by 0 bases, with 18 bases between. In germline, CDR1 is MDHEN, CDR2 SYDVKM. The CDR3 extends over 17 amino acids. This chain's CDR3 is CASSFIPPGSSSYEQYF. The CDR3 nucleotides are TGTGCCAGCAGTTTCATCCCCCCGGGGTCAAGCTCCTACGAGCAGTACTTC.